These 21 T cell receptor beta chains share one sample of origin, sequenced in a study of T-cell memory formation after mild COVID-19. TCRdb redid the calling of the 5' RACE reads with MiXCR, one entry per CDR3 protein. The sample has under 150,000 distinct CDR3 sequences, approximately 15% seen once. What was sequenced was PBMCs or a T cell subset sorted from them (not recorded which). The receptors originated from an adult woman who had mild COVID-19 (a few samples of this study predate the infection). Cell type and time point are not known.

The chain links TRBV19 to TRBJ1-5; TRBD1 agrees at 10 bases. CDR1 is LNHDA, CDR2 SQIVND, per germline (reference sequence). The V gene end was trimmed by 0 bases and the J gene end by 4 bases; junction bases not matched to a gene: 0. There are 15 residues in the CDR3. The CDR3 DNA is TGTGCCAGTAGTATAGAGGGACAGGGGAATCAGCCCCAGCATTTT. Its translation: CASSIEGQGNQPQHF.

The genes are TRBV20-1 and TRBJ2-2, with D tentatively TRBD2 (6 bases). Trimming shortened V by 3 bases and J by 5 bases, and 7 bases separated the two germline ends. The CDR3 contains 12 residues. CDR1 DFQATT and CDR2 SNEGSKA come from the germline V gene (reference sequence). The CDR3 is CSASGGTGELFF. CDR3 nucleotides: TGCAGTGCTAGCGGGGGAACCGGGGAGCTGTTTTTT.

This rearrangement joins TRBV27 to TRBJ1-5; 11 bases fit TRBD1. This CDR3 has 15 residues. The ends lost 5 bases at V and 7 bases at J; junction bases unmatched: 7. Germline-derived CDR1 and CDR2 are MNHEY and SMNVEV (reference sequence). This CDR3 is CASSPGTGGEQPQHF. The CDR3 region has the DNA TGTGCCAGCAGTCCCGGGACAGGGGGGGAACAGCCCCAGCATTTT.

This clonotype was detected only a few times. V gene TRBV6-1 combines with J gene TRBJ2-1, with D possibly being TRBD2 (6 bases). Germline V CDR1 and CDR2: MNHNS, SASEGT. V dropped 7 bases and J dropped 6 bases, with 19 bases sitting between them. CDR3 length: 15 residues. CDR3 residues: CASNIDTGVGNEQFF. The CDR3 nucleotides are TGTGCCAGCAATATAGACACGGGGGTTGGCAATGAGCAGTTCTTC.

This chain joins TRBV20-1 and TRBJ1-5, with D tentatively TRBD1 (5 bases). Between the trimmed V and J ends, which lost 3 bases and 0 bases, there was a span of 12 bases. This CDR3 is 15 amino acids long. Germline-derived CDR1 and CDR2 are DFQATT and SNEGSKA (reference sequence). The CDR3 sequence: CSASPEGYSNQPQHF. The CDR3 nucleotides read TGCAGTGCTAGTCCCGAGGGGTATAGCAATCAGCCCCAGCATTTT.

The sample holds a few counts of this clonotype. The rearrangement joins TRBV24-1 to TRBJ2-5; perhaps TRBD2 as D (6 bases). The germline V and J ends were trimmed by 9 bases and 1 base, with 17 bases remaining between them. The CDR3 spans 15 residues. Germline lookup yields CDR1 KGHDR and CDR2 SFDVKD. Here the CDR3 DNA reads TGTGCCACCTCACCAGGAGGGACCCCCCAAGAGACCCAGTACTTC. The encoded protein is CATSPGGTPQETQYF.

This clonotype was seen many times. The chain recombines TRBV10-3 with TRBJ2-7; D might be TRBD1 (5 bases). V shed 6 bases and J shed 2 bases, with 8 bases lying between them. Germline assignment: CDR1 ENHRY and CDR2 SYGVKD. The CDR3 is 12 amino acids. CDR3 coding DNA: TGTGCCATCAGGGACACAACCTACGAGCAGTACTTC. This encodes CAIRDTTYEQYF.

The V gene is TRBV5-1, the J gene TRBJ2-4; the D is unclear. The germline gives CDR1 SGHRS, CDR2 YFSETQ. The V and J ends lost 0 bases and 0 bases respectively, with 7 bases between them. The CDR3 covers 15 residues. CDR3 sequence (DNA): TGCGCCAGCAGCTTGGACCTTTCAGCCAAAAACATTCAGTACTTC. Translated, it gives CASSLDLSAKNIQYF.

The table lists this clonotype with many counts. The chain has TRBV12-3 or TRBV12-4 and TRBJ2-4, with TRBD1 matching over 9 bases. The V and J ends lost 5 bases and 7 bases, in that order; junction bases with no gene match: 6. The CDR3 totals 14 residues. CDR3: CASSPRTGENIQYF. CDR3 nucleotide sequence: TGTGCCAGCAGTCCCCGGACAGGGGAGAACATTCAGTACTTC.

This clonotype was found a few times. This rearrangement joins TRBV7-9 to TRBJ2-2, with D maybe TRBD1 (6 bases). The CDR3 spans 16 residues. Germline lookup yields CDR1 SEHNR and CDR2 FQNEAQ (reference sequence). V was trimmed by 5 bases and J by 1 base, leaving 14 bases between them. DNA of the CDR3: TGTGCCAGCAGCGCTGTTGCCAGGGGGAACACCGGGGAGCTGTTTTTT. This codes for CASSAVARGNTGELFF.

The genes are TRBV7-6 and TRBJ2-3; the D is unclear. Germline lookup yields CDR1 SGHVS and CDR2 FNYEAQ. With 1 base removed from V and 4 bases from J, the gap between germline ends came to 6 bases. The CDR3 runs 13 residues. This CDR3 reads CASSLVPSDTQYF. CDR3 DNA sequence: TGTGCCAGCAGCTTAGTCCCCTCAGATACGCAGTATTTT.

This clonotype has ten or more counts. Sequence at one end of the junction differs from germline and may be a read error. The J gene is TRBJ2-7, the V gene TRBV7-7, with D tentatively TRBD2 (5 bases). Germline V gene lookup returns CDR1 SSHAT and CDR2 FNYEAQ (reference sequence). The CDR3 covers 13 residues. The CDR3 reads CASSNGLNYEQYF. DNA of the CDR3: TGTGCTAGCAGCAACGGACTGAATTACGAGCAGTACTTC.

This clonotype was detected a few times. This CDR3 is CATSYTDTQYF. For the CDR3, the DNA is TGTGCCACCAGCTACACAGATACGCAGTATTTT. The chain combines TRBV24-1 with TRBJ2-3; D ambiguous. V lost 7 bases, J lost 2 bases, and 3 bases lay in between. CDR1 is KGHDR and CDR2 is SFDVKD in the germline V gene. This CDR3 is 11 amino acids long.

The chain recombines TRBV29-1 with TRBJ2-2, with 9 bases aligning to TRBD1. The CDR3 totals 14 residues. Germline-derived CDR1 and CDR2 are SQVTM and ANQGSEA. Unmatched junction bases numbered 2, after V lost 4 bases and J lost 2 bases. The CDR3 DNA sequence: TGCAGCGTTGGACAGGGGGGCAACACCGGGGAGCTGTTTTTT. It translates to CSVGQGGNTGELFF.

This clonotype came up a few times. As DNA, the CDR3 is TGTGCCAGTAGGTCGACGGGGTCTGGGGAGACCCAGTACTTC. Its translation: CASRSTGSGETQYF. The chain recombines TRBV19 with TRBJ2-5; possibly TRBD2 for D (5 bases). CDR1 and CDR2 (germline): LNHDA, SQIVND (reference sequence). This CDR3 comprises 14 residues. V dropped 6 bases and J dropped 5 bases, with 16 bases sitting between them.

This clonotype has more than one count but fewer than ten. The V and J genes are TRBV11-2 and TRBJ1-1; 7 bases are shared with TRBD1. The V gene end was trimmed by 1 base and the J gene end by 0 bases; junction bases not matched to a gene: 5. This CDR3 is built from 16 residues. Germline-derived CDR1 and CDR2 are SGHAT and FQNNGV. CDR3: CASSLARGNMNTEAFF. CDR3 coding DNA: TGTGCCAGCAGCTTAGCCAGGGGGAATATGAACACTGAAGCTTTCTTT.

The chain links TRBV7-2 to TRBJ2-7, with unresolved D. Germline loops: CDR1 SGHTA, CDR2 FQGNSA. The CDR3 totals 11 residues. Trimming took 5 bases from V and 4 from J, leaving 6 bases between them. CDR3 region: CASSAKYEQYF. CDR3 in DNA: TGTGCCAGCAGCGCAAAATACGAGCAGTACTTC. The variable domain in full, completed from reference TRBV7-2 and TRBJ2-7, reads GAGVSQSPSNKVTEKGKDVELRCDPISGHTALYWYRQSLGQGLEFLIYFQGNSAPDKSGLPSDRFSAERTGGSVSTLTIQRTQQEDSAVYLCASSAKYEQYFGPGTRLTVT.

The CDR3 loop is CASSSYRDRQPYNEQFF. The CDR3 bases are TGTGCCAGCAGCTCTTATCGGGACAGGCAACCCTACAATGAGCAGTTCTTC. The chain carries TRBV9 and TRBJ2-1; 8 nucleotides match TRBD1. In germline, CDR1 is SGDLS, CDR2 YYNGEE. The CDR3 is 17 residues long. Trimming cost V 4 bases and J 2 bases; bases outside gene matches: 11.

The chain carries TRBV7-9 and TRBJ2-2; 8 nucleotides agree with TRBD2. The V segment lost 1 base and the J segment 6 bases; nucleotides outside the gene matches: 13. Per the germline V gene, CDR1 is SEHNR and CDR2 is FQNEAQ (reference sequence). This CDR3 is built from 18 residues. The CDR3 nucleotides read TGTGCCAGCAGCTTAGGGACAGCGGGAGCTGGGTTCCCCGGGGAGCTGTTTTTT. Protein product: CASSLGTAGAGFPGELFF.

This clonotype was seen a few times. The chain employs TRBV11-2 and TRBJ1-2; D is unclear. CDR3 length: 15 residues. Trimming removed 5 bases at V and 4 bases at J, with 17 bases between. Germline CDR1 is SGHAT and CDR2 is FQNNGV. CDR3 amino acids: CASSQALQTRYGYTF. CDR3 DNA sequence: TGTGCCAGCAGCCAGGCCCTCCAAACCCGCTATGGCTACACCTTC.

In nucleotides, the CDR3 is TGTGCCAGCAGCTTTTCAGGGCATTTGGATGGCTACACCTTC. It yields the protein CASSFSGHLDGYTF. The chain is built from TRBV7-9 and TRBJ1-2; D perhaps matches TRBD1 (5 bases). The CDR3 consists of 14 residues. Trimming shortened V by 3 bases and J by 6 bases, and 14 bases separated the two germline ends. Looked up from germline, CDR1 is SEHNR and CDR2 is FQNEAQ (reference sequence).